This is a list of T cell receptor beta chains from one sample in a study of lung T cells in sarcoidosis with Löfgren's syndrome. A single record per CDR3 protein comes from TCRdb applying MiXCR to the reads. The data show just under 20,000 distinct CDR3 sequences, less than 25% seen once. Sequencing was performed on CD4+ T cells from PBMCs. The receptors stem from a human donor with sarcoidosis (Löfgren's syndrome or another form), or a control subject (not recorded which). Both conserved end residues are part of each CDR3. The order of the fields is clone size, V gene, D gene, J gene, CDR3 protein, CDR3 DNA. D genes are given only for firm matches. Size values are once, few and many counts, or a class for expanded clones, and some rows have none.

clone size: .; V gene: TRBV12-3/TRBV12-4; D gene: .; J gene: TRBJ1-4; CDR3 protein: CASSRTGTYQGKLFF; CDR3 DNA: TGTGCCAGCAGTCGAACCGGGACCTATCAAGGAAAACTGTTTTTT
clone size: .; V gene: TRBV13; D gene: .; J gene: TRBJ2-6; CDR3 protein: CASSAGANVLTF; CDR3 DNA: TGTGCCAGCAGCGCTGGGGCCAACGTCCTGACTTTC
clone size: medium-sized; V gene: TRBV6-2/TRBV6-3; D gene: TRBD1; J gene: TRBJ2-2; CDR3 protein: CASSSPDRGPGDPTGELFF; CDR3 DNA: TGTGCCAGCAGTTCGCCTGACAGGGGCCCCGGGGACCCAACCGGGGAGCTGTTTTTT
clone size: many; V gene: TRBV19; D gene: .; J gene: TRBJ1-5; CDR3 protein: CASSIGGSPMPQPQHF; CDR3 DNA: TGTGCCAGTAGTATAGGCGGCTCCCCGATGCCTCAGCCCCAGCATTTT
clone size: many; V gene: TRBV30; D gene: .; J gene: TRBJ1-3; CDR3 protein: CAWEGQSGNTIYF; CDR3 DNA: TGTGCCTGGGAGGGCCAATCTGGAAACACCATATATTTT
clone size: .; V gene: TRBV9; D gene: TRBD2; J gene: TRBJ2-3; CDR3 protein: CASSVAKIRAGSTDTQYF; CDR3 DNA: TGTGCCAGCAGCGTAGCGAAGATAAGAGCGGGGAGCACAGATACGCAGTATTTT
clone size: many; V gene: TRBV11-2; D gene: .; J gene: TRBJ1-1; CDR3 protein: CASSFGGPNTEAFF; CDR3 DNA: TGTGCCAGCAGCTTTGGGGGCCCGAACACTGAAGCTTTCTTT
clone size: many; V gene: TRBV3-1; D gene: .; J gene: TRBJ1-2; CDR3 protein: CASSQDHKGYGYTF; CDR3 DNA: TGTGCCAGCAGCCAAGATCACAAGGGCTATGGCTACACCTTC
clone size: many; V gene: TRBV24-1; D gene: .; J gene: TRBJ2-3; CDR3 protein: CATSGGRPDTQYF; CDR3 DNA: TGTGCCACCAGTGGCGGGCGGCCAGATACGCAGTATTTT
clone size: many; V gene: TRBV5-4; D gene: TRBD2; J gene: TRBJ2-7; CDR3 protein: CASSLGAAGVNYEQYF; CDR3 DNA: TGTGCCAGCAGCTTGGGGGCGGCGGGGGTGAACTACGAGCAGTACTTC
clone size: many; V gene: TRBV10-2; D gene: .; J gene: TRBJ1-1; CDR3 protein: CASIPGYPKNTEAFF; CDR3 DNA: TGCGCCAGCATTCCGGGTTACCCTAAGAACACTGAAGCTTTCTTT
clone size: many; V gene: TRBV2; D gene: TRBD2; J gene: TRBJ2-1; CDR3 protein: CASSREGGNEQFF; CDR3 DNA: TGTGCCAGCAGCCGGGAGGGGGGTAATGAGCAGTTCTTC
clone size: many; V gene: TRBV12-5; D gene: .; J gene: TRBJ2-5; CDR3 protein: CASGLDTLIGETQYF; CDR3 DNA: TGTGCTAGTGGTTTGGATACGCTCATCGGGGAGACCCAGTACTTC
clone size: many; V gene: TRBV28; D gene: .; J gene: TRBJ2-2; CDR3 protein: CASSPGVRELFF; CDR3 DNA: TGTGCCAGCAGTCCCGGGGTTAGGGAGCTGTTTTTT
clone size: few; V gene: TRBV29-1; D gene: TRBD1; J gene: TRBJ2-7; CDR3 protein: CSVRQGNSYEQYF; CDR3 DNA: TGCAGCGTTCGACAGGGTAACTCCTACGAGCAGTACTTC
clone size: many; V gene: TRBV12-3/TRBV12-4; D gene: .; J gene: TRBJ2-3; CDR3 protein: CASRTTDTQYF; CDR3 DNA: TGTGCCAGCAGGACCACAGATACGCAGTATTTT
clone size: .; V gene: TRBV27; D gene: .; J gene: TRBJ1-1; CDR3 protein: CASSPLGLRSGEAFF; CDR3 DNA: TGTGCCAGCAGTCCTTTGGGTTTAAGGTCGGGTGAAGCTTTCTTT
clone size: many; V gene: TRBV28; D gene: .; J gene: TRBJ1-2; CDR3 protein: CASSVDRNYGYTF; CDR3 DNA: TGTGCCAGCAGTGTCGACAGAAACTATGGCTACACCTTC
clone size: many; V gene: TRBV29-1; D gene: .; J gene: TRBJ1-2; CDR3 protein: CSVGGRANYGYTF; CDR3 DNA: TGCAGCGTAGGAGGACGGGCAAACTATGGCTACACCTTC
clone size: .; V gene: TRBV2; D gene: TRBD1; J gene: TRBJ2-3; CDR3 protein: CATRRGTGMADTQYF; CDR3 DNA: TGTGCCACCAGGAGAGGGACAGGGATGGCAGATACGCAGTATTTT
clone size: medium-sized; V gene: TRBV7-2; D gene: .; J gene: TRBJ2-3; CDR3 protein: CASSLDRLSTDTQYF; CDR3 DNA: TGTGCCAGCAGCTTAGACAGGCTAAGCACAGATACGCAGTATTTT
clone size: many; V gene: TRBV12-3/TRBV12-4; D gene: .; J gene: TRBJ1-5; CDR3 protein: CASSFSVGRQREPQHF; CDR3 DNA: TGTGCCAGCAGTTTCTCGGTGGGACGGCAACGCGAGCCCCAGCATTTT
clone size: many; V gene: TRBV7-9; D gene: .; J gene: TRBJ1-1; CDR3 protein: CASSLSMRGETEAFF; CDR3 DNA: TGTGCCAGCAGCTTATCCATGCGGGGGGAAACTGAAGCTTTCTTT
clone size: .; V gene: TRBV6-5; D gene: TRBD2; J gene: TRBJ2-5; CDR3 protein: CASSYRPFAGGIQEAQYF; CDR3 DNA: TGTGCCAGCAGTTACAGGCCCTTTGCGGGAGGGATCCAAGAGGCCCAGTACTTC
clone size: .; V gene: TRBV15; D gene: .; J gene: TRBJ2-1; CDR3 protein: CATSREWTADEQFF; CDR3 DNA: TGTGCCACCAGCAGAGAGTGGACTGCCGATGAGCAGTTCTTC
clone size: many; V gene: TRBV20-1; D gene: .; J gene: TRBJ1-2; CDR3 protein: CSALAGENYGYTF; CDR3 DNA: TGCAGTGCGCTGGCAGGGGAAAACTATGGCTACACCTTC
clone size: many; V gene: TRBV28; D gene: .; J gene: TRBJ2-2; CDR3 protein: CASSFLSVLGEPGELFF; CDR3 DNA: TGTGCCAGCAGTTTCTTGTCTGTTCTCGGGGAACCCGGGGAGCTGTTTTTT
clone size: many; V gene: TRBV4-3; D gene: TRBD1; J gene: TRBJ2-3; CDR3 protein: CASSHTTGDGDTQYF; CDR3 DNA: TGCGCCAGCAGCCACACTACAGGGGACGGCGATACGCAGTATTTT
clone size: .; V gene: TRBV5-1; D gene: TRBD1; J gene: TRBJ1-1; CDR3 protein: CASGLTGGFTEAFF; CDR3 DNA: TGCGCCAGCGGCTTGACAGGGGGTTTCACTGAAGCTTTCTTC
clone size: few; V gene: TRBV24-1; D gene: .; J gene: TRBJ2-1; CDR3 protein: CATSDLSSYNEQFF; CDR3 DNA: TGTGCCACCAGTGATTTGAGCAGTTACAATGAGCAGTTCTTC
clone size: many; V gene: TRBV7-6; D gene: .; J gene: TRBJ2-3; CDR3 protein: CASSLGVASTDTQYF; CDR3 DNA: TGTGCCAGCAGCTTAGGCGTAGCTAGCACAGATACGCAGTATTTT
clone size: many; V gene: TRBV5-1; D gene: TRBD2; J gene: TRBJ2-4; CDR3 protein: CASSLEGGRKGNIQYF; CDR3 DNA: TGCGCCAGCAGCTTGGAAGGCGGGAGGAAGGGAAACATTCAGTACTTC
clone size: medium-sized; V gene: TRBV7-2; D gene: TRBD1; J gene: TRBJ2-3; CDR3 protein: CASSLAGGYNGDTQYF; CDR3 DNA: TGTGCCAGCAGCTTAGCAGGGGGCTATAATGGAGATACGCAGTATTTT
clone size: many; V gene: TRBV25-1; D gene: .; J gene: TRBJ2-3; CDR3 protein: CASSENVDTQYF; CDR3 DNA: TGTGCCAGCAGTGAAAATGTCGATACGCAGTATTTT
clone size: many; V gene: TRBV19; D gene: TRBD1; J gene: TRBJ2-1; CDR3 protein: CASSRDSSYNEQFF; CDR3 DNA: TGTGCCAGTAGCCGGGACAGCTCCTACAATGAGCAGTTCTTC
clone size: once; V gene: TRBV7-6; D gene: .; J gene: TRBJ2-3; CDR3 protein: CACSYPRGAGGTDTQYF; CDR3 DNA: TGTGCTTGCAGCTACCCCCGGGGGGCAGGTGGCACAGATACGCAGTATTTT
clone size: many; V gene: TRBV7-8; D gene: .; J gene: TRBJ2-3; CDR3 protein: CASSLGGAGFTDTQYF; CDR3 DNA: TGTGCCAGCAGCTTAGGAGGTGCGGGATTCACAGATACGCAGTATTTT
clone size: many; V gene: TRBV20-1; D gene: .; J gene: TRBJ2-1; CDR3 protein: CSARGGTYNEQFF; CDR3 DNA: TGCAGTGCTAGAGGCGGAACCTACAATGAGCAGTTCTTC
clone size: medium-sized; V gene: TRBV15; D gene: TRBD1; J gene: TRBJ1-6; CDR3 protein: CATSHDRVLNSPLHF; CDR3 DNA: TGTGCCACCAGCCACGACAGGGTTCTCAATTCACCCCTCCACTTT
clone size: many; V gene: TRBV5-7; D gene: TRBD2; J gene: TRBJ2-1; CDR3 protein: CASSSGGDEQFF; CDR3 DNA: TGTGCCAGCAGCTCGGGGGGGGATGAGCAGTTCTTC
clone size: few; V gene: TRBV29-1; D gene: .; J gene: TRBJ1-1; CDR3 protein: CSVEGHQNTEAFF; CDR3 DNA: TGCAGCGTTGAAGGACACCAGAACACTGAAGCTTTCTTT
clone size: many; V gene: TRBV9; D gene: TRBD2; J gene: TRBJ2-3; CDR3 protein: CASSVRSGASDTQYF; CDR3 DNA: TGTGCCAGCAGCGTAAGGAGCGGGGCCTCAGATACGCAGTATTTT
clone size: .; V gene: TRBV20-1; D gene: .; J gene: TRBJ2-3; CDR3 protein: CSALVGGSTEAQYF; CDR3 DNA: TGCAGTGCCCTTGTCGGGGGTAGCACAGAAGCGCAGTATTTT
clone size: many; V gene: TRBV5-4; D gene: .; J gene: TRBJ2-1; CDR3 protein: CASSPEKGGAAVGEQFF; CDR3 DNA: TGTGCCAGCAGCCCCGAGAAAGGTGGCGCAGCGGTAGGAGAGCAGTTCTTC
clone size: medium-sized; V gene: TRBV20-1; D gene: TRBD1; J gene: TRBJ2-1; CDR3 protein: CSPTGGNEQFF; CDR3 DNA: TGCAGTCCGACAGGGGGCAATGAGCAGTTCTTC
clone size: .; V gene: TRBV20-1; D gene: TRBD1; J gene: TRBJ1-4; CDR3 protein: CSAVAGGGSEKLFF; CDR3 DNA: TGCAGTGCTGTCGCAGGGGGCGGCAGTGAAAAACTTTTTTTT
clone size: many; V gene: TRBV3-1; D gene: .; J gene: TRBJ1-5; CDR3 protein: CASSQDLQGNQPQHF; CDR3 DNA: TGTGCCAGCAGCCAAGATTTACAGGGCAATCAGCCCCAGCATTTT
clone size: .; V gene: TRBV28; D gene: .; J gene: TRBJ1-5; CDR3 protein: CAGSAPRGRVSSNQPQHF; CDR3 DNA: TGTGCCGGCAGTGCTCCCCGGGGCAGGGTTTCTAGCAATCAGCCCCAGCATTTT
clone size: many; V gene: TRBV27; D gene: TRBD1; J gene: TRBJ2-5; CDR3 protein: CASSLRGQGISQETQYF; CDR3 DNA: TGTGCCAGCAGTTTAAGGGGACAGGGGATTTCCCAAGAGACCCAGTACTTC
clone size: .; V gene: TRBV5-6; D gene: TRBD2; J gene: TRBJ2-1; CDR3 protein: CASSLTSGRGYEQFF; CDR3 DNA: TGTGCCAGCAGCTTAACTAGCGGGAGAGGCTATGAGCAGTTCTTC
clone size: .; V gene: TRBV18; D gene: TRBD2; J gene: TRBJ2-1; CDR3 protein: CASSKLAGHPYNEQFF; CDR3 DNA: TGTGCCAGCTCAAAACTAGCGGGCCACCCCTACAATGAGCAGTTCTTC
clone size: medium-sized; V gene: TRBV6-1; D gene: .; J gene: TRBJ2-2; CDR3 protein: CASRPRRANTGELFF; CDR3 DNA: TGTGCCAGCAGGCCCAGGCGCGCGAACACCGGGGAGCTGTTTTTT
clone size: .; V gene: TRBV19; D gene: TRBD1; J gene: TRBJ2-5; CDR3 protein: CASTQGQVQGETQYF; CDR3 DNA: TGTGCCAGTACCCAGGGACAGGTACAGGGTGAGACCCAGTACTTC
clone size: .; V gene: TRBV20-1; D gene: TRBD1; J gene: TRBJ2-5; CDR3 protein: CSARTPGSTGETQYF; CDR3 DNA: TGCAGTGCCCGGACACCCGGGTCCACAGGGGAGACCCAATACTTC
clone size: few; V gene: TRBV2; D gene: TRBD1; J gene: TRBJ2-1; CDR3 protein: CASRDLGGELNNEQFF; CDR3 DNA: TGTGCCAGCAGGGACCTAGGGGGCGAATTAAACAATGAGCAGTTCTTC
clone size: many; V gene: TRBV24-1; D gene: .; J gene: TRBJ1-5; CDR3 protein: CATSDRQNQPQHF; CDR3 DNA: TGTGCCACCAGTGATCGCCAGAATCAGCCCCAGCATTTT
clone size: many; V gene: TRBV20-1; D gene: .; J gene: TRBJ2-7; CDR3 protein: CSARDSTRVYEQYF; CDR3 DNA: TGCAGTGCTAGAGATAGTACTAGAGTCTACGAGCAGTACTTC
clone size: .; V gene: TRBV3-1; D gene: .; J gene: TRBJ2-2; CDR3 protein: CASSQESLANTGELFF; CDR3 DNA: TGTGCCAGCAGCCAAGAATCGCTAGCGAACACCGGGGAGCTGTTTTTT
clone size: many; V gene: TRBV5-4; D gene: TRBD2; J gene: TRBJ2-3; CDR3 protein: CASSLWREKDTQYF; CDR3 DNA: TGTGCCAGCAGCCTGTGGCGGGAGAAAGATACGCAGTATTTT